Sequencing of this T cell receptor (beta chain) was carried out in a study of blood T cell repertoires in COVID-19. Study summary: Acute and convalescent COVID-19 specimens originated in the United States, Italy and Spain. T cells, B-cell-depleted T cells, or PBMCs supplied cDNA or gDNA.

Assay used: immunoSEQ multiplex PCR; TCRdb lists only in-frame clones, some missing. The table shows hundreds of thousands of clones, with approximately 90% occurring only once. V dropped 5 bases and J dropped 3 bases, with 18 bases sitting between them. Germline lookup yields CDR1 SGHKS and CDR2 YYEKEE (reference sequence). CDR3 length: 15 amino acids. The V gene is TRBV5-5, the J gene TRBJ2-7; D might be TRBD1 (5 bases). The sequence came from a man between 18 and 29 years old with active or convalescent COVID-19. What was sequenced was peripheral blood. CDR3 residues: CASRPPSGYYYEQYF. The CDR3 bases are TGTGCCAGCAGACCACCCTCAGGGTATTACTACGAGCAGTACTTC.